This TCR beta chain originates from a study of T cell clonotyping in hematopoietic cell transplantation. Only in-frame clones appear in the TCRdb table, and some are missing; sequencing was by immunoSEQ multiplex PCR. The data show 6,000 or so clones, with around 78% seen just once and around 37% held by the top ten. The CDR3 extends over 13 amino acids. Trimming removed 1 base at V and 3 bases at J, with 4 bases between. Germline-derived CDR1 and CDR2 are SGHTA and FQGNSA. This chain joins TRBV7-2 and TRBJ1-3, with unresolved D. The sequenced sample was peripheral blood mononuclear cells, obtained 180 days after allogeneic stem cell transplant. This clonotype originated in a male patient between 65 and 85 years old who had an allogeneic stem cell transplant from an unrelated donor, so T cells may come from the graft donor. Some clones in this sample may be carry-over from other donors' samples. The CDR3 loop reads CASSLVFGNTIYF. The CDR3 nucleotides read TGTGCCAGCAGCTTAGTATTTGGAAACACCATATATTTT.